One sample yielded the 18 T cell receptor beta chains listed below, sequenced in a study of OX40 agonist ivuxolimab in advanced cancers. Here immunoSEQ multiplex PCR was the method, and the copy in TCRdb shows in-frame clones only, minus some. The sample holds about 80,000 clones, approximately 84% seen once. Here the sequenced sample was CD4+ or CD8+ T cells sorted from blood, taken in a trial of the OX40 agonist ivuxolimab. The receptors stem from an adult with an advanced solid tumor such as melanoma, head and neck, liver or kidney cancer.

This clone was observed a few times. V and J are TRBV4-3 and TRBJ2-7, with D tentatively TRBD2 (6 bases). The CDR3 sequence is 15 residues long. Per germline, CDR1 LGHNA and CDR2 YSLEER. V lost 1 base, J lost 3 bases, and 13 bases lay in between. The CDR3, as DNA: TGCGCCAGCAGCCAAGGGCAGGGACTTGACTACGAGCAGTACTTC. Translation: CASSQGQGLDYEQYF.

This clone was seen a few times. This chain links TRBV18 with TRBJ2-3; 7 nucleotides line up with TRBD1. CDR3 length equals 15 residues. CDR1 is KGHSH, CDR2 LQKENI, per germline. V was pared by 3 bases and J by 6 bases, with 9 bases of the junction left unmatched. CDR3 loop: CASSPDTGVLDTQYF. The CDR3 DNA reads TGTGCCAGCTCACCGGATACAGGGGTTTTGGATACGCAGTATTTT.

The chain links TRBV30 to TRBJ1-6; no definite D call. In germline, CDR1 is GTSNPN, CDR2 SVGIG (reference sequence). Trimming removed 2 bases at V and 0 bases at J, with 11 bases between. The CDR3 contains 16 residues. The CDR3 reads CAWSPFRSSYNSPLHF. The CDR3 nucleotides read TGTGCCTGGAGTCCATTCAGGAGCTCCTATAATTCACCCCTCCACTTT.

The rearrangement joins TRBV6-1 to TRBJ2-5; 9 bases map to TRBD1. With the DNA end fitting TRBJ2-7 better, the J assignment may be wrong. The CDR3 runs to 14 residues. Looked up from germline, CDR1 is MNHNS and CDR2 is SASEGT. The DNA of the CDR3 is TGTGCCAGCAGAACGGGGACAGGGAAGGCCGAGCAGTACTTC. Its translation is CASRTGTGKAEQYF.

The J gene is TRBJ1-1, the V gene TRBV10-3; 7 positions match TRBD1. Per germline, CDR1 ENHRY and CDR2 SYGVKD. V was pared by 7 bases and J by 2 bases, with 10 bases of the junction left unmatched. The length of the CDR3 is 15 residues. The CDR3 reads CAINGATGTNTEAFF. As DNA, the CDR3 is TGTGCCATCAACGGAGCGACAGGGACAAACACTGAAGCTTTCTTT.

The chain joins TRBV9 to TRBJ2-6; D is uncertain. Germline assignment: CDR1 SGDLS and CDR2 YYNGEE. There are 15 residues in the CDR3. The ends were cut back, 4 bases at V and 0 bases at J, with 8 bases in the middle. The CDR3 bases are TGTGCCAGCAGCACGGACCTCTCTGGGGCCAACGTCCTGACTTTC. Translating gives CASSTDLSGANVLTF.

The V and J genes are TRBV6-1 and TRBJ2-7; perhaps TRBD2 as D (5 bases). The CDR3 contains 11 residues. Trimming removed 6 bases at V and 4 bases at J, with 7 bases between. Germline CDR1 and CDR2: MNHNS and SASEGT. The CDR3 region is CASRRAYEQYF. The CDR3 region has the DNA TGTGCCAGCAGGCGGGCTTACGAGCAGTACTTC.

The table lists this clone with a count of one. The chain uses TRBV4-3 and TRBJ1-6; TRBD1 agrees at 7 bases. Germline values: CDR1 LGHNA, CDR2 YSLEER. This CDR3 has 16 amino acids. V lost 3 bases to trimming and J lost 5 bases; unmatched junction nucleotides: 7. CDR3 DNA sequence: TGCGCCAGCAGCCAGGGCCCGGGACAGAATAATTCACCCCTCCACTTT. It specifies CASSQGPGQNNSPLHF.

The chain is built from TRBV16 and TRBJ2-3; D might be TRBD1 (6 bases). The CDR3 is 14 amino acids. The germline V gene has CDR1 KGHSY and CDR2 FQNENV. Trimming took 4 bases from V and 5 from J, leaving 13 bases between them. Here the CDR3 DNA reads TGTGCCAGCAGCCTAAACAGGGTTGGAGATACGCAGTATTTT. This translates into CASSLNRVGDTQYF.

This rearrangement joins TRBV6-5 to TRBJ2-7; D may be TRBD1 (5 bases). This CDR3 region has 14 residues. Germline CDR1 and CDR2: MNHEY and SVGAGI. With 6 bases removed from V and 0 bases from J, the gap between germline ends came to 12 bases. This CDR3 is CASRLDSFSYEQYF. The CDR3 DNA reads TGTGCCAGCAGATTAGACAGCTTCTCCTACGAGCAGTACTTC.

The V gene is TRBV7-9, the J gene TRBJ2-7, with D possibly being TRBD1 (6 bases). CDR1 and CDR2 (germline): SEHNR, FQNEAQ (reference sequence). The CDR3 spans 15 residues. V dropped 6 bases and J dropped 4 bases, with 19 bases sitting between them. The DNA of the CDR3 is TGTGCCAGCAGTCCTACAGGGAGCTGGGTATACGAGCAGTACTTC. It specifies CASSPTGSWVYEQYF.

The table lists this clone with a count of one. This sequence joins TRBV28 and TRBJ1-3; 10 bases are a match to TRBD1. The germline CDR1 and CDR2 sequences are MDHEN and SYDVKM. There are 16 residues in the CDR3. With V trimmed by 6 bases and J by 0 bases, 5 bases remained unmatched. The CDR3 sequence is CASRRWTGGSGNTIYF. CDR3 coding DNA: TGTGCCAGCAGACGTTGGACAGGGGGCTCTGGAAACACCATATATTTT.

This chain links TRBV4-2 with TRBJ2-4, with 10 bases matching TRBD2. CDR3 length: 16 amino acids. Per the germline V gene, CDR1 is LGHNA and CDR2 is YNFKEQ. Trimming removed 0 bases from V and 5 bases from J; junction bases left unmatched: 4. CDR3: CASSQDQREGQNIQYF. DNA of the CDR3: TGTGCCAGCAGCCAAGATCAGCGGGAGGGCCAAAACATTCAGTACTTC.

The V call is TRBV19, the J call TRBJ1-1, with unresolved D. Trimming removed 5 bases from V and 1 base from J, with 14 bases in between. CDR1 is LNHDA, CDR2 SQIVND, per germline (reference sequence). This CDR3 spans 15 amino acids. The CDR3 DNA sequence: TGTGCCAGTAGTCCTCGCACCGCTCCGAACACTGAAGCTTTCTTT. Its translation is CASSPRTAPNTEAFF.

DNA for the CDR3: TGTGCCAGCCACCAGGGGGGGCTCGATAATTCACCCCTCCACTTT. Translated: CASHQGGLDNSPLHF. The rearrangement links TRBV5-4 to TRBJ1-6; 7 bases align to TRBD1. Germline V gene lookup returns CDR1 SGHNT and CDR2 YYREEE (reference sequence). This CDR3 is 15 amino acids long. The V gene end was trimmed by 7 bases and the J gene end by 5 bases; junction bases not matched to a gene: 9.

The chain carries TRBV6-1 and TRBJ1-6, with 7 positions matching TRBD1. The J segment lost 6 bases and the V segment lost 6 bases, leaving 8 bases of the junction unmatched. This CDR3 region has 15 residues. CDR1 is MNHNS and CDR2 is SASEGT in the germline V gene. This chain's CDR3 is CASSGNRGGNSPLHF. The CDR3 region has the DNA TGTGCCAGCAGCGGGAACAGGGGAGGTAATTCACCCCTCCACTTT.

This clone was seen a few times. The rearrangement uses TRBV5-1 and TRBJ2-1, with D tentatively TRBD2 (5 bases). CDR1 and CDR2 (germline): SGHRS, YFSETQ. V shed 6 bases and J shed 6 bases, with 16 bases lying between them. This CDR3 is 14 amino acids long. In DNA, the CDR3 is TGCGCCAGCAACTTAAACCCTGGGAGCAATGAGCAGTTCTTC. This sequence encodes CASNLNPGSNEQFF. Supplemented by reference TRBV5-1 and TRBJ2-1, the full variable domain reads KAGVTQTPRYLIKTRGQQVTLSCSPISGHRSVSWYQQTPGQGLQFLFEYFSETQRNKGNFPGRFSGRQFSNSRSEMNVSTLELGDSALYLCASNLNPGSNEQFFGPGTRLTVL.

The chain combines TRBV10-3 with TRBJ2-1, with D tentatively TRBD2 (6 bases). The V end was cut by 2 bases, the J end by 2 bases, with 31 bases between. The germline gives CDR1 ENHRY, CDR2 SYGVKD. The CDR3 covers 22 residues. The CDR3 DNA follows: TGTGCCATCAGTGAGCCCGACGGAGGAGATGGCGTGCGGGGAATAACCTACAATGAGCAGTTCTTC. Residues: CAISEPDGGDGVRGITYNEQFF.